The 6 T cell receptor beta chains listed next were all sequenced from one sample in a study of T cell repertoires in cytomegalovirus infection. Their specific antigens are unknown. TCRdb passed the reads through MiXCR, listing each CDR3 protein once. The table lists some 590,000 distinct CDR3 sequences, almost 40% of them singletons, with more than 40% in the top ten. The source material was cultured PBMCs, sampled from culture after CMV antigen stimulation. These receptors came from a human donor in good health (CMV status not recorded). Some clones in this sample may be carry-over from other donors' samples.

The chain combines TRBV2 with TRBJ1-2; D is possibly TRBD1 (6 bases). Per germline, CDR1 SNHLY and CDR2 FYNNEI. Trimming stripped 1 base from V and 7 bases from J, with 13 bases between. The CDR3 spans 14 residues. In DNA form, the CDR3 reads TGTGCCAGCAGTGAAGAAACGGGGGCGGGTGGCTACACCTTC. As protein: CASSEETGAGGYTF.

The chain recombines TRBV12-3 or TRBV12-4 with TRBJ2-6; D possibly corresponds to TRBD1 (6 bases). The V gene lost 10 bases and the J gene lost 0 bases, with 19 bases spanning the gap. The CDR3 loop spans 17 amino acids. The CDR3 protein is CATSGEGPSSGANVLTF. The CDR3 DNA is TGTGCCACCTCAGGGGAAGGCCCGAGCTCTGGGGCCAACGTCCTGACTTTC.

The V and J genes are TRBV5-1 and TRBJ2-7, with 7 bases fitting TRBD1. The CDR3 consists of 11 residues. Germline CDR1 SGHRS, CDR2 YFSETQ. Trimming took 7 bases from V and 5 from J; bases not matched to a gene: 3. The CDR3 DNA follows: TGCGCCAGCGGGCAGGGGGACGAGCAGTACTTC. It codes for CASGQGDEQYF.

This clonotype was detected only a few times. This chain connects TRBV7-6 to TRBJ2-3; 9 positions agree with TRBD2. There are 16 residues in the CDR3. V was pared by 2 bases and J by 7 bases, with 10 bases of the junction left unmatched. Germline loops: CDR1 SGHVS, CDR2 FNYEAQ. The CDR3 sequence: CASSLLGVAGVNTQYF. In DNA, the CDR3 is TGTGCCAGCAGCTTATTGGGGGTAGCGGGAGTAAATACGCAGTATTTT.

This clonotype was detected a few times. V is TRBV25-1 and J is TRBJ2-3; 7 positions agree with TRBD2. This CDR3 contains 15 residues. The ends lost 1 base at V and 0 bases at J; junction bases unmatched: 1. Germline CDR1 is MGHDK and CDR2 is SYGVNS. CDR3 residues: CASSEWRGSTDTQYF. The CDR3 DNA reads TGTGCCAGCAGTGAATGGCGGGGGAGCACAGATACGCAGTATTTT.

The rearrangement uses TRBV11-2 and TRBJ2-2; 7 nucleotides line up with TRBD2. CDR1 is SGHAT and CDR2 is FQNNGV in the germline V gene. CDR3 size: 15 residues. Losses at the gene ends were 6 bases for V and 3 bases for J; bases not matched to a gene: 7. CDR3 nucleotide sequence: TGTGCCAGCAGGCGATCGGGAGGCTACACCGGGGAGCTGTTTTTT. Protein: CASRRSGGYTGELFF.